Sequencing of this T cell receptor beta chain was carried out in a study of shared clonotypes between healthy human individuals (dated by TCRdb to the early 2020s). Regarding the study in general: The cohort comprised a couple of women and a few men aged 18 to 49 years. For each donor, three plates each were used for CD4 naive and CD4 memory, two plates were used for CD8 naive, and one plate was used for CD8 memory. Blood TCR repertoires of a handful of healthy adults were deeply sequenced to estimate repertoire size and the extent of clonotype sharing between individuals. To increase sequencing depth and limit assay-specific biases, different laboratories used diverse techniques to prepare libraries and sequence TCR repertoires. Per donor, leukapheresis produced somewhere between about 0.85 and 9.5 billion PBMCs. Results the study describes overall, beyond this receptor: Pairwise subsampling led to the expectation that sequencing depth would affect the degree of clonotype sharing among donors. Across a handful of donors, approximately 5% of naive CD4, approximately 3.6% of naive CD8, approximately 2.5% of memory CD4, and approximately 0.4% of memory CD8 clonotypes were shared. Rarefaction of sorted-subset datasets indicated incomplete sequencing despite the large sequencing depth. The small number of donors limited the genetic and exposure-history diversity represented. Compared with non-shared clonotypes, the clonotypes found in all four sorted-subset donors had higher generation probabilities. Sampling was limited to blood, and TCR repertoires in tissue likely differ from TCR repertoires in blood. Estimated clonotype richness was generally larger for naive than for memory subsets.

Remarks on this clone: What this receptor recognizes is not known. No per-base quality is available; no much larger clone lies one base away.

V drops 1 base and J drops 2 bases, leaving 13 bases in between. Inclusive of the bounding cysteine and phenylalanine, the CDR3 is 17 residues long. Only CDR3 DNA remains: 51 bases, in frame from the first base. The germline V gene yields SGHRS for CDR1 and YFSETQ for CDR2. Using the deep immunoSEQ assay, multiplex PCR amplified TCR CDR3 regions from genomic DNA. Genomic DNA extracted from each cell subset was distributed evenly over all wells of several immunoSEQ 96-well plates, and each plate served as one replicate. For sorted subsets, about 200 ng genomic DNA, equal to 25,000 to 35,000 T cell genomes, was loaded into each replicate PCR. Purified libraries were measured with a Qubit 3.0 fluorometer, size-checked on a Bioanalyzer 2100, and measured again with the KAPA Library Quantification kit. Each immunoSEQ 96-well plate was sequenced on its own single-read 150-cycle Illumina NextSeq 550 flow cell. The paper's processing steps were these. Because the immunoSEQ output held only junctional sequences and lacked quality scores, the filtering could not match the filtering applied to full-length reads. To assign V/J genes and CDR3, sequences were annotated against IMGT germline references using PyIR, a Python wrapper for IgBLAST v1.9. Reads with weak V/J assignments (E-value above 1e-6), missing CDR3, stop codons, out-of-frame junctions, or ambiguous translated residues were removed. V3J clonotypes were defined as sequences sharing the same inferred V gene, J gene, and CDR3 amino acid sequence. Percentage overlap between repertoires was calculated by dividing the number of shared unique clonotypes by the size of the smaller repertoire. RTK rarefaction, the Chao1 estimator, and Recon v2.1 estimates of unobserved clonotypes were used to assess repertoire richness. OLGA was used to compute generation probabilities for all TCRbeta clonotypes that the gDNA method yielded from several donors. This is the immuneACCESS table as TCRdb keeps it, with only in-frame sequences that have V and J called. A part of the clones is gone; compared with another copy, unresolved V genes explain less than half, and the rest is unexplained. The DNA was the basis for D and trimming; V, J and clone size are from that table. The sample table records 1,500,000 or so clones; 98% of these occur just once. Around 0.33% of the sample is held by the ten biggest clonotypes.

The donors were healthy, HIV-negative adults who had no recently reported acute infections or vaccinations. Every donor was a Caucasian adult residing in Nashville, Tennessee, USA. Magnetic negative selection was used to enrich CD4+ T cells, after which naive cells were positively selected on CD45RA and the negative fraction became the memory subset. Blood was obtained by leukapheresis, after which PBMCs were separated by Ficoll-Histopaque density gradient centrifugation and cryopreserved in liquid nitrogen vapor phase. Analytical flow cytometry was used to check the purity and quantity of each magnetically sorted T cell population. Genomic DNA was isolated from every sorted fraction and measured by UV absorbance on a Nanodrop 2000c.

In this chain, TRBV5-1 is recombined with TRBJ2-6; a weak D assignment points to TRBD2 (6 bases agree). The specimen sequenced was naive CD4+ T cells sorted from blood. Read against the paper, the sample's cell subset or site label means: CD45RA+ positively selected. The clonotype originates from a man aged 25-45 years in good health. In nucleotides, the sequence is TGCGCCAGCAGCTTGTATGCGGGATCTGCTGGGGCCAACGTCCTGACTTTC. It translates to CASSLYAGSAGANVLTF.